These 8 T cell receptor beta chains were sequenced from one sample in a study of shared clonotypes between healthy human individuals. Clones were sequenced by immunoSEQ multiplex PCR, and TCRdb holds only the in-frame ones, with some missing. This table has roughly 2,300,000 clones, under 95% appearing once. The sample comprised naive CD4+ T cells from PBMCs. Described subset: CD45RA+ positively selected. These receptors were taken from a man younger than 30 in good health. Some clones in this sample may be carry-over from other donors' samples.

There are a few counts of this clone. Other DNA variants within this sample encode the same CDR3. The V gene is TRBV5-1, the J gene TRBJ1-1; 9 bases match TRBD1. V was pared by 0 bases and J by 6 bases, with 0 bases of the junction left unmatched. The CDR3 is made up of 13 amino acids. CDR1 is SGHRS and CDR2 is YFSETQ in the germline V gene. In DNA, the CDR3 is TGCGCCAGCAGCTTGGGACAGGGGGCTGAAGCTTTCTTT. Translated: CASSLGQGAEAFF.

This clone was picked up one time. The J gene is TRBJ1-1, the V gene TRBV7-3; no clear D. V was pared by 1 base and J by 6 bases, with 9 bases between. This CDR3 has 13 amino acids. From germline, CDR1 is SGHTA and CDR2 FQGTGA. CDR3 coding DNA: TGTGCCAGCAGCTTAAGTGGAGGCGCTGAAGCTTTCTTT. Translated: CASSLSGGAEAFF.

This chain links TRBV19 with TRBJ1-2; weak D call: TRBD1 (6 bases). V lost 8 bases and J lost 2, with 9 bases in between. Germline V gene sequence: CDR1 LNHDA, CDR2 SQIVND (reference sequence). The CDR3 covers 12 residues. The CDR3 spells CASGQRNYGYTF. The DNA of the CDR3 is TGTGCCAGTGGACAGAGAAACTATGGCTACACCTTC.

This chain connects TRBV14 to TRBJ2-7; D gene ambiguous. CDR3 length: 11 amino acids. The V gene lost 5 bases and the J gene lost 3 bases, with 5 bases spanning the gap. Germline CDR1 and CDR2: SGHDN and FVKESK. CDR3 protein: CASSIDYEQYF. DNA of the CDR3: TGTGCCAGCAGCATAGACTACGAGCAGTACTTC.

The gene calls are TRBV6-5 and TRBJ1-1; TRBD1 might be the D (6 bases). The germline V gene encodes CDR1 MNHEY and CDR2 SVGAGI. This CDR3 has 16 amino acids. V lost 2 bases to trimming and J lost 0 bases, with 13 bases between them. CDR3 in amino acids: CASSYAAGALNTEAFF. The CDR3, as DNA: TGTGCCAGCAGTTACGCCGCAGGGGCTCTGAACACTGAAGCTTTCTTT.

The CDR3 DNA is TGTGCCAGCAGTGAGAGGCCCCTGAGTACAGATACGCAGTATTTT. Translating gives CASSERPLSTDTQYF. The V and J genes are TRBV6-1 and TRBJ2-3; D uncertain. This CDR3 comprises 15 residues. Germline CDR1 is MNHNS and CDR2 is SASEGT. V was pared by 3 bases and J by 3 bases, with 13 bases between.

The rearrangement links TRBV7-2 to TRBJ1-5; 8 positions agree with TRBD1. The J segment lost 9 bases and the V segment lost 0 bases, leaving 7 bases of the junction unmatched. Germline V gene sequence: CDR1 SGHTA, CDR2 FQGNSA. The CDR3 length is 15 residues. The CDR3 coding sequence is TGTGCCAGCAGCTTAGCTACAGGGGGATCATTGCCCCAGCATTTT. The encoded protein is CASSLATGGSLPQHF.

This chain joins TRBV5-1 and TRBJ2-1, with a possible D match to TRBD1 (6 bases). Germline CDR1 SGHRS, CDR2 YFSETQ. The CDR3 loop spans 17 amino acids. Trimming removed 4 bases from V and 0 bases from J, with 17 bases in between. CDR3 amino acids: CASSGPTGRSSYNEQFF. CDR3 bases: TGCGCCAGCAGCGGACCGACAGGACGGAGCTCCTACAATGAGCAGTTCTTC.